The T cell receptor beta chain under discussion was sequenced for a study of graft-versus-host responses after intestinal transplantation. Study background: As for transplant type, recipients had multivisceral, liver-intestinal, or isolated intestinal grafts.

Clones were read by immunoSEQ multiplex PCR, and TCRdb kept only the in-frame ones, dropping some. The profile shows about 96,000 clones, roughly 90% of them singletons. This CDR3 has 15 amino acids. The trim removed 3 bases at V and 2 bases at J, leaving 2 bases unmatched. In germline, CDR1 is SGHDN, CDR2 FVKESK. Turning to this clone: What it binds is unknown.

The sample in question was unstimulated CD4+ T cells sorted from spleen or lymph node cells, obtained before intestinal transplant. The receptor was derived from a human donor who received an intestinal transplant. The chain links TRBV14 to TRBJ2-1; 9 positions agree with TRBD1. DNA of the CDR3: TGTGCCAGCAGCCAGGACAGGGGTGCCTACAATGAGCAGTTCTTC. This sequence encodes CASSQDRGAYNEQFF.